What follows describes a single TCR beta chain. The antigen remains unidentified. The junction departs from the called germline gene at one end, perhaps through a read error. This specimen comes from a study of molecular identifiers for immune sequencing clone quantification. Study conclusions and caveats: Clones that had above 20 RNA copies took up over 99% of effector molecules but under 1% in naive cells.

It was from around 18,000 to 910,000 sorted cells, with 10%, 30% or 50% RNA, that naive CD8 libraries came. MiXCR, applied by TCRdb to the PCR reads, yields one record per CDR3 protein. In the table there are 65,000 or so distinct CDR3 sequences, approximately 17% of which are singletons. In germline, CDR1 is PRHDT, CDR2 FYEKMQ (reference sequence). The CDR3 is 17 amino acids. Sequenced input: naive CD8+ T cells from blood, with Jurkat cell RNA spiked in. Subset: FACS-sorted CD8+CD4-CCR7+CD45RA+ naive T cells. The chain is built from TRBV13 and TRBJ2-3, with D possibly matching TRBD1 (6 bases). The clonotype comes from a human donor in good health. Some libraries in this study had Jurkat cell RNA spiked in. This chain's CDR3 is CASSLGASIRRTDMQYF. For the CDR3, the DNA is TGTGCCAGCAGCTTAGGAGCCTCTATCCGGCGGACAGATATGCAGTATTTT.